The sample holds a few counts of the clone carrying this TCR beta chain. Measured with immunoSEQ multiplex PCR; TCRdb has only the in-frame clones, and not every one. There are over 200,000 clones in the sample; approximately 80% occur only once, and about an eighth lies in the top ten. V lost 4 bases and J 8 bases, leaving 12 bases between the germline ends. Per the germline V gene, CDR1 is SGHTA and CDR2 is FQGTGA. The CDR3 length is 13 residues. This record comes from a study of control samples from healthy donors and cancer patients. The specimen sequenced was PBMCs. The receptor was isolated from a woman in her sixties with lung cancer. This rearrangement joins TRBV7-3 to TRBJ2-1; the D gene is possibly TRBD2 (7 bases). The CDR3 loop is CASSSGGQDEQFF. The CDR3 bases are TGTGCCAGCAGCTCCGGGGGGCAAGATGAGCAGTTCTTC.